This T cell receptor (beta chain) was identified in a study of tumor-infiltrating lymphocytes in primary liver carcinoma. In the study overall: Productive TCRbeta read counts per sample ran from roughly 4 to 7 million and were similar across tissue types.

The roughly 19-33 mg bulk tissue piece was not sorted before simultaneous RNA and DNA extraction. Tumor samples all exceeded 80% viable tumor cells. This CDR3 spans 18 amino acids. Germline lookup yields CDR1 MNHNS and CDR2 SASEGT. On this clonotype: One end of the junction is discordant with germline, which a read error may explain.

From approximately 490 ng total RNA, TCR beta cDNA was generated with a primer in the constant region. Library construction for TCR beta comprised three nested multiplex PCR rounds performed with slightly modified ARM-PCR. For around 11 cycles apiece, the opening two PCR rounds ran with TRBV1-TRBV30 forward primers and a C-beta reverse primer. Each CDR3 protein is one row after TCRdb ran MiXCR on the multiplex PCR reads. The sample includes about 30,000 distinct CDR3 sequences, 71% seen only once; the top ten take roughly 30%. The V gene is TRBV6-1, the J gene TRBJ1-2; no firm D call. This receptor was identified in a woman in her 30s with primary liver carcinoma and hepatitis B virus infection. The sample taken for sequencing was liver tumor tissue from sampling region 3. Subset specified: tumor region T3, left-lateral pole. This CDR3 is CANSERFLVLRSNYGYTF. CDR3 DNA: TGTGCCAACAGTGAACGGTTCCTGGTCCTTAGATCCAACTATGGCTACACTTTC.